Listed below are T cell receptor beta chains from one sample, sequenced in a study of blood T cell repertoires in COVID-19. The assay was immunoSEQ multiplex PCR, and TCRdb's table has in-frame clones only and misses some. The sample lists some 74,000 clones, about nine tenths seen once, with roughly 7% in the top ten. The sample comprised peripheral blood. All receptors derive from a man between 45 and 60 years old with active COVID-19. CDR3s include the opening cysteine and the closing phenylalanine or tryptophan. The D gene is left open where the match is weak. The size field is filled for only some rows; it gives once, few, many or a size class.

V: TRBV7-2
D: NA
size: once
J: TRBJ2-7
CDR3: CASSLDSSTYEQYF
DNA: TGTGCCAGCAGCTTAGACAGCTCAACCTACGAGCAGTACTTC

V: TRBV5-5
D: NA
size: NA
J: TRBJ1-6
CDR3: CASSLAQTVSPLHF
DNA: TGTGCCAGCAGCTTGGCCCAAACAGTTTCACCCCTCCACTTT

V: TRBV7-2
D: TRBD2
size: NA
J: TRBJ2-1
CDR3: CASSLEVAIAGLSYNEQFF
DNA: TGTGCCAGCAGCTTAGAGGTCGCGATAGCGGGGTTGTCCTACAATGAGCAGTTCTTC

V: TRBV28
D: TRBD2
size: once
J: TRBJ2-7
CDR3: CASRASGGYEQYF
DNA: TGTGCCAGCCGAGCTAGCGGGGGTTACGAGCAGTACTTC

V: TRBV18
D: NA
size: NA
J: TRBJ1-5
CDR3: CASSQDRGGVNQPQHF
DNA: TGTGCCAGCTCCCAGGATAGGGGAGGAGTCAATCAGCCCCAGCATTTT

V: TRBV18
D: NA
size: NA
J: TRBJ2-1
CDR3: CASSRGWDEQFF
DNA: TGTGCCAGCTCAAGGGGTTGGGATGAGCAGTTCTTC

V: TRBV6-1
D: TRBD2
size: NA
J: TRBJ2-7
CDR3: CASSEALRRSGSSYEQYF
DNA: TGTGCCAGCAGTGAAGCGCTTCGTCGGAGCGGGAGCTCCTACGAGCAGTACTTC

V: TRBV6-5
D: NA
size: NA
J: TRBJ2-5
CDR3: CASRGPARETQYF
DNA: TGTGCCAGCAGGGGCCCGGCTCGGGAGACCCAGTACTTC

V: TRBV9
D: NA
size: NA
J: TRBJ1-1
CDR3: CASSVGPGMNTEAFF
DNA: TGTGCCAGCAGCGTAGGCCCGGGAATGAACACTGAAGCTTTCTTT

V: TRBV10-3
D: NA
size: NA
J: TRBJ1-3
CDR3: CAIRRQLPFQNTIYF
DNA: TGTGCCATCAGAAGACAGCTCCCATTCCAGAACACCATATATTTT

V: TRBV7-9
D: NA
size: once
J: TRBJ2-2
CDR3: CASSLLAGTGELFF
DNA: TGTGCCAGCAGCTTATTGGCGGGTACCGGGGAGCTGTTTTTT

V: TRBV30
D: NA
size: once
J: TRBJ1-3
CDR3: CAWSVMYTLPGNTIYF
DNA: TGTGCCTGGAGTGTCATGTACACACTACCTGGAAACACCATATATTTT

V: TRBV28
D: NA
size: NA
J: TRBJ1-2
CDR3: CASSLAGNNYGYTF
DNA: TGTGCCAGCAGTTTAGCAGGGAATAACTATGGCTACACCTTC

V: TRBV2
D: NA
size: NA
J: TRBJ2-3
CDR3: CASRGTGLRTDTQYF
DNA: TGTGCCAGCAGAGGGACGGGACTCCGCACAGATACGCAGTATTTT

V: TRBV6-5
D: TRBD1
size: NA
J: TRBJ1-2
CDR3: CASSTGTGGYGYTF
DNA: TGTGCCAGCAGTACTGGGACAGGGGGCTATGGCTACACCTTC

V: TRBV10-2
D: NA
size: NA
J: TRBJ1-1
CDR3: CATGGSTEAFF
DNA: TGCGCCACCGGGGGTAGCACTGAAGCTTTCTTT

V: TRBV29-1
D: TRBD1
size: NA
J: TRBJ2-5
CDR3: CSVRRTGVTQYF
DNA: TGCAGCGTTCGGAGGACAGGGGTGACCCAGTACTTC

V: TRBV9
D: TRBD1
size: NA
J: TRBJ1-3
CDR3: CASGRGDSGNTIYF
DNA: TGTGCCAGCGGCAGGGGGGACTCTGGAAACACCATATATTTT

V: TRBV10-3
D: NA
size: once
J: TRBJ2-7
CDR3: CAINSDSYEQYF
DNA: TGTGCCATCAACTCGGACAGCTACGAGCAGTACTTC

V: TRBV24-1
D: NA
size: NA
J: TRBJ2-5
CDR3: CATSDQGRGGQETQYF
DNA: TGTGCCACCAGTGATCAGGGCAGGGGAGGGCAAGAGACCCAGTACTTC

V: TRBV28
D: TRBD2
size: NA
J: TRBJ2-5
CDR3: CASSPLAGASETQYF
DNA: TGTGCCAGCAGTCCATTAGCGGGAGCCTCTGAGACCCAGTACTTC

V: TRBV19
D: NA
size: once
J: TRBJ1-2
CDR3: CASTSRGNGYTF
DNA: TGTGCCAGTACCTCCCGAGGGAACGGCTACACCTTC

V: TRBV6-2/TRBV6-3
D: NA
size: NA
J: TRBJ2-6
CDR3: CASSYSGANVLTF
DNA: TGTGCCAGCAGTTATTCAGGGGCCAACGTCCTGACTTTC

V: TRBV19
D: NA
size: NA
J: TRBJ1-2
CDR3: CASISEERRSGYTF
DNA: TGTGCCAGTATATCGGAGGAAAGGCGAAGTGGCTACACCTTC

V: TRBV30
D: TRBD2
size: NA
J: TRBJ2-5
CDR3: CAWIAGGTSGETQYF
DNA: TGTGCCTGGATTGCGGGGGGGACCTCTGGAGAGACCCAGTACTTC